Here is one T cell receptor (beta chain) with its context. Germline trimming cut 4 bases from V and 3 bases from J; bases unmatched to any gene: 1. Germline loops: CDR1 LNHNV, CDR2 YYDKDF (reference sequence). The CDR3 extends over 13 amino acids. TCRdb re-derived calls from the RT-PCR reads in MiXCR, one entry per CDR3 protein. The table lists 150,000 or so distinct CDR3 sequences, nearly 25% of them singletons. The data were taken from a study of patients and donors after allogeneic stem cell transplantation. The clonotype comes from a human donor who was either an allogeneic HSCT recipient or a stem cell or donor lymphocyte infusion donor (not recorded which). It is not recorded whose cells these are; they may come from a transplant donor. Input material: blood, either unsorted or a sorted T cell fraction (not recorded which). This rearrangement joins TRBV15 to TRBJ2-7, with TRBD1 matching over 9 bases. CDR3 sequence: CATSKTGGYEQYF. CDR3 nucleotide sequence: TGTGCCACCAGCAAGACAGGGGGCTACGAGCAGTACTTC.